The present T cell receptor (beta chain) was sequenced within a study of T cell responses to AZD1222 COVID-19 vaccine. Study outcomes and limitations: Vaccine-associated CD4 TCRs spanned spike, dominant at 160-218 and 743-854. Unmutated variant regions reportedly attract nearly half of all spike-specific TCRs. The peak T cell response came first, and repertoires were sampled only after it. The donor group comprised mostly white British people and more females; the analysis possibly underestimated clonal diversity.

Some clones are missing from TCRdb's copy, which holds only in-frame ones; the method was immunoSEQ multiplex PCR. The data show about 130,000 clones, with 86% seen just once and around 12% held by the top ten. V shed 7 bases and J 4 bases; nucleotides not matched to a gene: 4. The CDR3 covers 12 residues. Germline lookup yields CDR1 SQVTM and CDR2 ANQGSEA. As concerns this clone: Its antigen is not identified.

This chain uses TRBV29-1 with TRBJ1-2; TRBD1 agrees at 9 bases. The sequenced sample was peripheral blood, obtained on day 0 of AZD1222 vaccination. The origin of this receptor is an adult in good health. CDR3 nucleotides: TGCAGCGCAGGACAGGGGAGCTATGGCTACACCTTC. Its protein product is CSAGQGSYGYTF. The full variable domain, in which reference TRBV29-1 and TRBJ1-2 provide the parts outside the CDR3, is SAVISQKPSRDICQRGTSLTIQCQVDSQVTMMFWYRQQPGQSLTLIATANQGSEATYESGFVIDKFPISRPNLTFSTLTVSNMSPEDSSIYLCSAGQGSYGYTFGSGTRLTVV.